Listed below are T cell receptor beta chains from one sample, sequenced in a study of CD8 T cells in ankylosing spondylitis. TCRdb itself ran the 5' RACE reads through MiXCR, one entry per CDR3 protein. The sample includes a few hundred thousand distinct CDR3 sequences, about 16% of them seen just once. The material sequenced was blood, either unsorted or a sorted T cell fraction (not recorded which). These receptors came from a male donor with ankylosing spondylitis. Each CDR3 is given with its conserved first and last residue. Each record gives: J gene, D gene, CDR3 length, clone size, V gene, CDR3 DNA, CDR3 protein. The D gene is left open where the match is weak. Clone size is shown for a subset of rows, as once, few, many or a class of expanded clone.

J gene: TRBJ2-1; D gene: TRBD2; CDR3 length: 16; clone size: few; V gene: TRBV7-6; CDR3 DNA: TGTGCCAGCAGCGATCATAGCGGGAGGGAAGAGGATGAGCAGTTCTTC; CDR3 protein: CASSDHSGREEDEQFF
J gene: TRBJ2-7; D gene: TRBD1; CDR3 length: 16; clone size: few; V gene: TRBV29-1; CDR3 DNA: TGCAGCGTTGCCCCCGGGACAGGGTACAAGTCCTACGAGCAGTACTTC; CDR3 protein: CSVAPGTGYKSYEQYF
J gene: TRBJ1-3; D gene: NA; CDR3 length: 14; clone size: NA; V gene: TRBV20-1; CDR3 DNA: TGCAGTGCTAGAGACCTCAGTCCTGGAAACACCATATATTTT; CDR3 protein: CSARDLSPGNTIYF
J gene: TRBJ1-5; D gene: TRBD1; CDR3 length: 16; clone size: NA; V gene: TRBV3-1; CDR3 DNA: TGTGCCAGCAGCCATGGGGACAGCCATCGGAATCAGCCCCAGCATTTT; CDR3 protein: CASSHGDSHRNQPQHF
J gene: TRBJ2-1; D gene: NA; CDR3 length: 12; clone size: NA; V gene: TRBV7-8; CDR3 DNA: TGTGCCAGCAGCACCAACAACGACCAGCAGTTCTTC; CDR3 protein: CASSTNNDQQFF
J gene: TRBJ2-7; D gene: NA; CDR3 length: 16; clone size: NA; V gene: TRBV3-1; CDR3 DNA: TGTGCCAGCAGCCAAGATCGTGGGGGGGCCTTCTACGAGCAGTACTTC; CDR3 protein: CASSQDRGGAFYEQYF
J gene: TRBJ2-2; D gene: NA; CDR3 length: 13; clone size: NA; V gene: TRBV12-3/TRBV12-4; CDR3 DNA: TGTGCCTCTACTCCAAGGAACACCGGGGAGCTGTTTTTT; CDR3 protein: CASTPRNTGELFF
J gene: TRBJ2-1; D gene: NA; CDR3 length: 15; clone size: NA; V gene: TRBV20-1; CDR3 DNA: TGCAGTGCTTATCCCAGACACCAGTTCTACAATGAGCAGTTCTTC; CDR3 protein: CSAYPRHQFYNEQFF
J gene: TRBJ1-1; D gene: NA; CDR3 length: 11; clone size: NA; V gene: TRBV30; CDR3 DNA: TGTGCCTGGAGGACCGGGACTGAAGCTTTCTTT; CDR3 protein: CAWRTGTEAFF
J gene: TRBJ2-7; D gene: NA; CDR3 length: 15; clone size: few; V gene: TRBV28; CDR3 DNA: TGTGCCAGCAGCCCATTGGGGGAGAGTTTCTACGAGCAGTACTTC; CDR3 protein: CASSPLGESFYEQYF
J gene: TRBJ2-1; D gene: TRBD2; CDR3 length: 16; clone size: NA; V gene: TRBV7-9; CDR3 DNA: TGTGCCAGCAGCTTAGCTGCGGGGGGGCCTAGTATTGAGCAGTTCTTC; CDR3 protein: CASSLAAGGPSIEQFF
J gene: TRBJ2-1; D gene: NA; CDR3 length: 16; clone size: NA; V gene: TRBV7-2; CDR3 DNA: TGTGCCAGCAGCTTAGGTGGGGCTCTCGGGATTGATGAGCAGTTCTTC; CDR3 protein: CASSLGGALGIDEQFF
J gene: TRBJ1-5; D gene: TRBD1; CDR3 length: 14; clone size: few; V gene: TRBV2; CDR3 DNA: TGTGCCAGCAGCGAGACAGGGGGAGCGTTCCCCCAGCATTTT; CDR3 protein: CASSETGGAFPQHF
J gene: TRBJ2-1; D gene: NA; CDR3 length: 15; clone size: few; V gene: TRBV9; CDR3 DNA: TGTGCCAGCACCCCTCAGGGAGGAATCTACAATGAGCAGTTCTTC; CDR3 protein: CASTPQGGIYNEQFF
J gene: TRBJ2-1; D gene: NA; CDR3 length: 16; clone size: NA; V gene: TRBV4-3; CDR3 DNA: TGCGCCAGCAGCCCCGAGGGGGGGAGCTCCTACAATGAGCAGTTCTTC; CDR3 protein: CASSPEGGSSYNEQFF
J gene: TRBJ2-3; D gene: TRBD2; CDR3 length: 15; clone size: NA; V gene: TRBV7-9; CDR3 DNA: TGTGCCAGCAGCTTTCCTAGCGGGAGCACAGATACGCAGTATTTT; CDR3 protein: CASSFPSGSTDTQYF
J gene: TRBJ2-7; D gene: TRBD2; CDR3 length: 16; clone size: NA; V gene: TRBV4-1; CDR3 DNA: TGCGCCAGCAGCTCCGAAATAGCGGCGGGGGCCTACGAGCAGTACTTC; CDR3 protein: CASSSEIAAGAYEQYF
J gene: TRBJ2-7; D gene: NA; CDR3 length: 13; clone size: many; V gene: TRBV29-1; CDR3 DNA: TGCAGCGTTGGGGAGGTTTCGAGCTACGAGCAGTACTTC; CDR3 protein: CSVGEVSSYEQYF
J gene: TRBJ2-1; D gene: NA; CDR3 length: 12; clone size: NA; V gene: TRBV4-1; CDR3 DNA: TGCGCCAGCACCCCAGTGGGCGATGAGCAGTTCTTC; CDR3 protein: CASTPVGDEQFF
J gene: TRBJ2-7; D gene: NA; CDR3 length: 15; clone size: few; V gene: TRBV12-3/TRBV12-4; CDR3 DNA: TGTGCCAGCACTTCATCCGGCGGGGCCTCCTACGAGCAGTACTTC; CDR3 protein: CASTSSGGASYEQYF
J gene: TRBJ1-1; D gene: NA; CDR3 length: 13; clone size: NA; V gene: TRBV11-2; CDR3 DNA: TGTGCCAGCAGCTTCGCAGGGTTGACTCAAGCTTTCTTT; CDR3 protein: CASSFAGLTQAFF
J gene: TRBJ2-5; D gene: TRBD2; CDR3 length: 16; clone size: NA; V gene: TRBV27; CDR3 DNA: TGTGCCAGCAGTTTATCAGTCGCGGGGGGGAAAGAGACCCAGTACTTC; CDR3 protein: CASSLSVAGGKETQYF
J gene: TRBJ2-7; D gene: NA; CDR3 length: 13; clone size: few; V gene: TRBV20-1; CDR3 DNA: TGCAGTGCTAGTCGGAGGCTTGCCTACGAGCAGTACTTC; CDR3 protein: CSASRRLAYEQYF
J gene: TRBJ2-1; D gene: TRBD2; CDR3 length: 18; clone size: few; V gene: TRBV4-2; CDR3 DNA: TGTGCCAGCAGCCAAGAAACTAGCGGGAGAATCTCCTACAATGAGCAGTTCTTC; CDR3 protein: CASSQETSGRISYNEQFF
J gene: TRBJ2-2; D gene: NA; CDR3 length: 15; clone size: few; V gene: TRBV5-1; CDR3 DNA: TGCGCCAGCAGCTCCCTGACTAGGGACACCGGGGAGCTGTTTTTT; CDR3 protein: CASSSLTRDTGELFF
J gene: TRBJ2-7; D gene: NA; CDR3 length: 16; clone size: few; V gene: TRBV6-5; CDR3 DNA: TGTGCCAGCAGTTACTCGATATGGCAGGGCTCCTACGAGCAGTACTTC; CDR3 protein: CASSYSIWQGSYEQYF
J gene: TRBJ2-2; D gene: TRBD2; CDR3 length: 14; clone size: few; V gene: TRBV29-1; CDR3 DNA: TGCAGCGTTGTAAGCGGGAGGGGAACCGGGGAGCTGTTTTTT; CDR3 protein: CSVVSGRGTGELFF
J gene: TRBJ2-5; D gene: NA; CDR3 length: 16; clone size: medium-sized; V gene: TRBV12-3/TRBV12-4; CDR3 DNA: TGTGCCAGCAGTTTCGCCCCAGGGTTAGACCAAGAGACCCAGTACTTC; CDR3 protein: CASSFAPGLDQETQYF
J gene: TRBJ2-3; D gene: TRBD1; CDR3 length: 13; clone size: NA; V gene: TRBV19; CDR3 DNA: TGTGCCAGTAGCAAGGGGGCTACAGATACGCAGTATTTT; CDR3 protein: CASSKGATDTQYF
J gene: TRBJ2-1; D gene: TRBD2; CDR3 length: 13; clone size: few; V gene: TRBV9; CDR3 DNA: TGTGCCAGCAACAGCGGGAGGGTCGATGAGCAGTTCTTC; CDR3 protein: CASNSGRVDEQFF
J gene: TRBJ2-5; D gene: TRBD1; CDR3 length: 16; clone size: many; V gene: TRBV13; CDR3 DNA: TGTGCCAGCAGCCCCCGGGACAGGGAGTGGGGAGAGACCCAGTACTTC; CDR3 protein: CASSPRDREWGETQYF
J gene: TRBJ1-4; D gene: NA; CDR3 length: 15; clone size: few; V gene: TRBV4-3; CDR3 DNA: TGCGCCAGCAGCCAAGATTTCGGTAGGGGAGAAAAACTGTTTTTT; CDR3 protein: CASSQDFGRGEKLFF
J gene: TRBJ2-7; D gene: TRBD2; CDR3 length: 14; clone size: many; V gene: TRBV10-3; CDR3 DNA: TGTGCCATCAGTGAGGGTCTAGCGGACTACGAGCAGTACTTC; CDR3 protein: CAISEGLADYEQYF
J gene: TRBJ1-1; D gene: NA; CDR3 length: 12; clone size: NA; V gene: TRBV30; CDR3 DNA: TGTGCCTGGAGGCAACAGAACACTGAAGCTTTCTTT; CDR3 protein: CAWRQQNTEAFF
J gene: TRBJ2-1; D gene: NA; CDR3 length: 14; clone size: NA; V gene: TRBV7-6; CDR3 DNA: TGTGCCAGCAGCTCCACCGTTTACGGGGGAGAGCAGTTCTTC; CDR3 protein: CASSSTVYGGEQFF